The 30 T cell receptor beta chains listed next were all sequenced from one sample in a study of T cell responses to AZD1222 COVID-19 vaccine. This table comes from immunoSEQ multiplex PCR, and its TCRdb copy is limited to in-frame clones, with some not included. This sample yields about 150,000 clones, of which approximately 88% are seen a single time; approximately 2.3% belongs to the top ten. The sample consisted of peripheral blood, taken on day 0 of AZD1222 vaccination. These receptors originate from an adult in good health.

DNA of the CDR3: TGTGCCAGCAGCTTTAAAGGATGGAGGGGCTACACCTTC. Its translation is CASSFKGWRGYTF. The V and J genes are TRBV7-9 and TRBJ1-2; unclear D gene. In germline, CDR1 is SEHNR, CDR2 FQNEAQ (reference sequence). The CDR3 is 13 residues long. Between the trimmed V and J ends, which lost 3 bases and 8 bases, there was a span of 13 bases.

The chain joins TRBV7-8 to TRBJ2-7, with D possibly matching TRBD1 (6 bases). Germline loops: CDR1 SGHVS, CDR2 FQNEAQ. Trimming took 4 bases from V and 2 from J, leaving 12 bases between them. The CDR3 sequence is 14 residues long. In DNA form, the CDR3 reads TGTGCCAGCAGCTCACAGGGTCTAGCCTACGAGCAGTACTTC. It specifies CASSSQGLAYEQYF.

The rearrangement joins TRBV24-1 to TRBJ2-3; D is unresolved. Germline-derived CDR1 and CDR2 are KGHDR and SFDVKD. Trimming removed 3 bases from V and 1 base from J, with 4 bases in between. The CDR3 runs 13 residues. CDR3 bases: TGTGCCACCAGTGATACAGGCACAGATACGCAGTATTTT. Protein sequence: CATSDTGTDTQYF.

CDR3 region: CATSRGASNEQFF. CDR3 DNA: TGTGCCACCAGCAGAGGTGCTAGCAATGAGCAGTTCTTC. The chain joins TRBV15 to TRBJ2-1; D gene ambiguous. The CDR3 is made up of 13 amino acids. V was trimmed by 1 base and J by 6 bases, leaving 7 bases between them. Germline-derived CDR1 and CDR2 are LNHNV and YYDKDF (reference sequence).

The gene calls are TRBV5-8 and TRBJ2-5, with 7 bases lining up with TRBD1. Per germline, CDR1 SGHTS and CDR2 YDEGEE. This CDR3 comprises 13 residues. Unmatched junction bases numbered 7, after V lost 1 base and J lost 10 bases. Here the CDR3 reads CASSLRGHPLQYF. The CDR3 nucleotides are TGTGCCAGCAGCTTGAGGGGGCACCCCCTCCAGTACTTC. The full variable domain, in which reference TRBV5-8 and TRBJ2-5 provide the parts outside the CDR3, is EAGVTQSPTHLIKTRGQQATLRCSPISGHTSVYWYQQALGLGLQFLLWYDEGEERNRGNFPPRFSGRQFPNYSSELNVNALELEDSALYLCASSLRGHPLQYFGPGTRLLVL.

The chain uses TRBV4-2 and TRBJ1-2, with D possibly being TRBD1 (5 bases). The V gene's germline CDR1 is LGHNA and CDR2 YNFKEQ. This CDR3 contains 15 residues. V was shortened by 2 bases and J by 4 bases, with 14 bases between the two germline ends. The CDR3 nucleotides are TGTGCCAGCAGCCAATTCCGGGACGATGTCTATGGCTACACCTTC. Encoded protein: CASSQFRDDVYGYTF.

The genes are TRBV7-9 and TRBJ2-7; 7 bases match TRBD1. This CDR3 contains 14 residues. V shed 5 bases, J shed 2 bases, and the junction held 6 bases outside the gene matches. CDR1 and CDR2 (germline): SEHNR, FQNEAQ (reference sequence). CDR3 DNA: TGTGCCAGCAGCGGCCCGACAGGGACCTACGAGCAGTACTTC. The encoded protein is CASSGPTGTYEQYF.

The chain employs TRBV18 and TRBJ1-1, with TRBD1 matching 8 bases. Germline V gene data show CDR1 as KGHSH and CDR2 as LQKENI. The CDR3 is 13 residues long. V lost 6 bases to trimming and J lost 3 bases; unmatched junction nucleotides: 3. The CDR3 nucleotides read TGTGCCAGCTCCGGACAGGGAGACACTGAAGCTTTCTTT. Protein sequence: CASSGQGDTEAFF. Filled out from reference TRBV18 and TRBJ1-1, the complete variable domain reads NAGVMQNPRHLVRRRGQEARLRCSPMKGHSHVYWYRQLPEEGLKFMVYLQKENIIDESGMPKERFSAEFPKEGPSILRIQQVVRGDSAAYFCASSGQGDTEAFFGQGTRLTVV.

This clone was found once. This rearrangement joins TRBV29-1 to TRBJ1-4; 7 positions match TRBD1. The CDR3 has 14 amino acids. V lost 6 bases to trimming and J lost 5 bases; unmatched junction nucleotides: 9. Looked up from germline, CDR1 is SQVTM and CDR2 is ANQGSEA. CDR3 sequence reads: CSVGYGTENEKLFF. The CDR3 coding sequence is TGCAGCGTCGGGTACGGGACAGAGAATGAAAAACTGTTTTTT.

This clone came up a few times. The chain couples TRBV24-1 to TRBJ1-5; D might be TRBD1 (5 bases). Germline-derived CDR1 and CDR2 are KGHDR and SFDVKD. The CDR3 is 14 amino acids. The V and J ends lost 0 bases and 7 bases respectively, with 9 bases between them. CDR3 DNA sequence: TGTGCCACCAGTGATTTGGACAGTGGACAGCCCCAGCATTTT. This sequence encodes CATSDLDSGQPQHF.

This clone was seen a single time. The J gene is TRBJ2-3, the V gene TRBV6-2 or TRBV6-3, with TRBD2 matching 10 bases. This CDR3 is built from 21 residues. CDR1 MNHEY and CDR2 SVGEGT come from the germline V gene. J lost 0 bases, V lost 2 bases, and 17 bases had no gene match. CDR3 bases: TGTGCCAGCAGTTACCCCGCCAGCGCTAGCGGGAGAGTATCTAGCACAGATACGCAGTATTTT. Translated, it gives CASSYPASASGRVSSTDTQYF.

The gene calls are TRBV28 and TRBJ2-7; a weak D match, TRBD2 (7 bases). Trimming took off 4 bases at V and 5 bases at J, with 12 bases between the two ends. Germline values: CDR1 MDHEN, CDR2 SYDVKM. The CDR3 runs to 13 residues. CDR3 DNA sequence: TGTGCCAGCAGTTACCCGGGGGGCAACGAGCAGTACTTC. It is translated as CASSYPGGNEQYF.

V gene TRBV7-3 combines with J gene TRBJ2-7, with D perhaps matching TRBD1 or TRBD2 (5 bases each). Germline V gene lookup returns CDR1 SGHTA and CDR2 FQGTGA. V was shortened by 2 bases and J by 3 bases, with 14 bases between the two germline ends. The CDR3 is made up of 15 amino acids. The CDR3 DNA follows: TGTGCCAGCAGCTTAGCAGGGACCCTTGGCTACGAGCAGTACTTC. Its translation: CASSLAGTLGYEQYF.

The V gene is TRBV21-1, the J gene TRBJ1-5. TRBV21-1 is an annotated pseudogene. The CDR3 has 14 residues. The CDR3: CASSKGTGDQPQHF. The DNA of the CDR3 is TGTGCCAGCAGCAAAGGGACCGGGGATCAGCCCCAGCATTTT.

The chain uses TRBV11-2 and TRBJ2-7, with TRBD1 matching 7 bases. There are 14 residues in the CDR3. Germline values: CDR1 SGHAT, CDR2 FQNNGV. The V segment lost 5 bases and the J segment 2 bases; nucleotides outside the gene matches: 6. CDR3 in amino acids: CASSPGQVPYEQYF. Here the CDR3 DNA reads TGTGCCAGCAGCCCCGGACAGGTCCCCTACGAGCAGTACTTC.

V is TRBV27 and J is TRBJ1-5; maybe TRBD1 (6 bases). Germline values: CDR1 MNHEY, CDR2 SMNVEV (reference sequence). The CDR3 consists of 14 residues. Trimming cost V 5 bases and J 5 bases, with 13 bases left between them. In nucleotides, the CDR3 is TGTGCCAGCAGTAGAGGGACAAACCATCAGCCCCAGCATTTT. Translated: CASSRGTNHQPQHF.

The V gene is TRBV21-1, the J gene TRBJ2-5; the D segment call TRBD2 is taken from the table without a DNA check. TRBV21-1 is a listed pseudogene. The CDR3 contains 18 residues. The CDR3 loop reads CASSKVGLAGALEKTQYF. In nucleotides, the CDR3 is TGTGCCAGCAGCAAAGTGGGACTAGCGGGAGCCCTAGAGAAGACCCAGTACTTC.

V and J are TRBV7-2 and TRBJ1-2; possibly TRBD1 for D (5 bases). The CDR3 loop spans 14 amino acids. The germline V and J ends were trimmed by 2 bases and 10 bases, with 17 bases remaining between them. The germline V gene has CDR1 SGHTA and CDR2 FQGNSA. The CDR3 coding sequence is TGTGCCAGCAGCTTAAGGGGCCGGGGAGGTGACTACACCTTC. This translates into CASSLRGRGGDYTF.

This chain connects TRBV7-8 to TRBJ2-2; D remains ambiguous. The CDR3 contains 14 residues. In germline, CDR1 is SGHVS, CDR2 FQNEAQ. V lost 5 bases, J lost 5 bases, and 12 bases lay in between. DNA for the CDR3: TGTGCCAGCAGCCCTAAAACAATAACCGGGGAGCTGTTTTTT. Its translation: CASSPKTITGELFF.

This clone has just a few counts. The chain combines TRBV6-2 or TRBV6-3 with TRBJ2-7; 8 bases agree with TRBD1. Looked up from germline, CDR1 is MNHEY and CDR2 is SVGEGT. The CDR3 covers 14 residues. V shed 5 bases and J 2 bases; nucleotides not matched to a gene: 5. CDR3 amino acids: CASSRMDRAYEQYF. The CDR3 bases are TGTGCCAGCAGTCGCATGGACAGGGCCTACGAGCAGTACTTC.

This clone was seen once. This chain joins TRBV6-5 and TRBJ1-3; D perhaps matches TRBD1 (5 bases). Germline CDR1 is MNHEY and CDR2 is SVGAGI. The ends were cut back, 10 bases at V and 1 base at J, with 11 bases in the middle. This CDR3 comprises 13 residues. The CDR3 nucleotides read TGTGCCACGGGCAGGGTTTCTGGAAACACCATATATTTT. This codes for CATGRVSGNTIYF.

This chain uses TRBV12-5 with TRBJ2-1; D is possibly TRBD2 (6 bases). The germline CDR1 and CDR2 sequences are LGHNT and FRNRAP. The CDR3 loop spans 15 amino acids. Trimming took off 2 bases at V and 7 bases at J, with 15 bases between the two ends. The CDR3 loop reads CASGLSDGRWNEQFF. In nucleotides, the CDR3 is TGTGCTAGTGGTTTGTCGGACGGGAGATGGAATGAGCAGTTCTTC.

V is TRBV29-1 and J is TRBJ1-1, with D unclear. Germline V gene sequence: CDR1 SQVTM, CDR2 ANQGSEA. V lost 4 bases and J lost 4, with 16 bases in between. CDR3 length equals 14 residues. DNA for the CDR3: TGCAGCGTTGGGGCTCCGTCGCGGGGCACTGAAGCTTTCTTT. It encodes CSVGAPSRGTEAFF.

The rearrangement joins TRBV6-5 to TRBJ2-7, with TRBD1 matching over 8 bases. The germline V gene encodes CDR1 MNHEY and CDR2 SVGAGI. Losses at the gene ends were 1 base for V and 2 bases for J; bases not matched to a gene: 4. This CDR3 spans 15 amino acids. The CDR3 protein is CASSYLGTGAYEQYF. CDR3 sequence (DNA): TGTGCCAGCAGTTACTTGGGGACAGGCGCCTACGAGCAGTACTTC.

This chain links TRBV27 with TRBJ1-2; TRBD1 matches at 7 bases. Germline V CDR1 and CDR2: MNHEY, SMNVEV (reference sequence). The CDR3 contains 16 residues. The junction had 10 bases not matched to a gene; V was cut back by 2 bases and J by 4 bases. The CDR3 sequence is CASSLKGTALVYGYTF. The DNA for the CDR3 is TGTGCCAGCAGTTTAAAGGGGACAGCCTTAGTCTATGGCTACACCTTC.

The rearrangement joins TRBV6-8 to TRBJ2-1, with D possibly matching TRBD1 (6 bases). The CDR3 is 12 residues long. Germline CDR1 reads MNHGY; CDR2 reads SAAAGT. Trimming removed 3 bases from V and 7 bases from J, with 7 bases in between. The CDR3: CASSYRGNEQFF. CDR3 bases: TGTGCCAGCAGTTATAGGGGGAATGAGCAGTTCTTC.

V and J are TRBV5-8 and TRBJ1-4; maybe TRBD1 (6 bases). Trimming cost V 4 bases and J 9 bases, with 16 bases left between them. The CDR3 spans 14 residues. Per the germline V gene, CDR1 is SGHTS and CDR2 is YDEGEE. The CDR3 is CASSGTGFIQKLFF. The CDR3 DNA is TGTGCCAGCAGCGGAACAGGGTTCATCCAAAAACTGTTTTTT.

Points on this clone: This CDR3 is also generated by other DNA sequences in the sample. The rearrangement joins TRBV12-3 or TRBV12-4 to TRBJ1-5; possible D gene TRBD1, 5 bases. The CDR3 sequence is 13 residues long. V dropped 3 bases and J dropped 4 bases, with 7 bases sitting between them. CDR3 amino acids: CASSFGGNQPQHF. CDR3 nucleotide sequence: TGTGCCAGCAGTTTTGGGGGGAATCAGCCCCAGCATTTT.

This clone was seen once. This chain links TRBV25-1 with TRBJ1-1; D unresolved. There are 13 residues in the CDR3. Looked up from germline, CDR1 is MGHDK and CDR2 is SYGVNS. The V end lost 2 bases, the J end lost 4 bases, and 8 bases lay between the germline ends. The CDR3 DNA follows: TGTGCCAGCAGTGAACCTCGAGGCACTGAAGCTTTCTTT. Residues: CASSEPRGTEAFF.

The DNA of the CDR3 is TGCGCCAGCAGCCCTCTAGCGGGAGGTGGCACCGGGGAGCTGTTTTTT. Protein: CASSPLAGGGTGELFF. The chain carries TRBV5-1 and TRBJ2-2; 11 nucleotides agree with TRBD2. Germline V CDR1 and CDR2: SGHRS, YFSETQ. The CDR3 covers 16 residues. V lost 4 bases, J lost 4 bases, and 6 bases stayed unmatched.